At least ten counts were recorded for the clone carrying this TCR beta chain. Described time point: newly diagnosed GD, antithyroid drugs for less than 3 months. PBMCs were the source of the RNA used for TCR sequencing. Combining iRepertoire HTBI primers with Arm-PCR of CDR3 regions, the authors built TCR beta libraries. TCRdb reanalysed the multiplex PCR reads using MiXCR and keeps one entry per CDR3 protein. The table lists under 500,000 distinct CDR3 sequences, about 16% of them singletons. These data belong to a study of regulatory T cells in long-lasting Graves disease. Germline loops: CDR1 MNHNS, CDR2 SASEGT. The CDR3 is 16 amino acids. Deletions cut 5 bases from V and 6 bases from J, with 20 bases between. This sample was also put to use in a study of T cells in Graves' hyperthyroidism and ophthalmopathy.

The receptor was isolated from a woman between 25 and 40 years old with Graves disease. The starting material was peripheral blood mononuclear cells (PBMCs), obtained at new diagnosis, from a patient treated with antithyroid drugs. V and J are TRBV6-1 and TRBJ1-5, with D maybe TRBD1 (5 bases). The CDR3 nucleotides are TGTGCCAGCAGTAACAACGGTCGGGGGGGAAGTCAGCCCCAGCATTTT. It codes for CASSNNGRGGSQPQHF.